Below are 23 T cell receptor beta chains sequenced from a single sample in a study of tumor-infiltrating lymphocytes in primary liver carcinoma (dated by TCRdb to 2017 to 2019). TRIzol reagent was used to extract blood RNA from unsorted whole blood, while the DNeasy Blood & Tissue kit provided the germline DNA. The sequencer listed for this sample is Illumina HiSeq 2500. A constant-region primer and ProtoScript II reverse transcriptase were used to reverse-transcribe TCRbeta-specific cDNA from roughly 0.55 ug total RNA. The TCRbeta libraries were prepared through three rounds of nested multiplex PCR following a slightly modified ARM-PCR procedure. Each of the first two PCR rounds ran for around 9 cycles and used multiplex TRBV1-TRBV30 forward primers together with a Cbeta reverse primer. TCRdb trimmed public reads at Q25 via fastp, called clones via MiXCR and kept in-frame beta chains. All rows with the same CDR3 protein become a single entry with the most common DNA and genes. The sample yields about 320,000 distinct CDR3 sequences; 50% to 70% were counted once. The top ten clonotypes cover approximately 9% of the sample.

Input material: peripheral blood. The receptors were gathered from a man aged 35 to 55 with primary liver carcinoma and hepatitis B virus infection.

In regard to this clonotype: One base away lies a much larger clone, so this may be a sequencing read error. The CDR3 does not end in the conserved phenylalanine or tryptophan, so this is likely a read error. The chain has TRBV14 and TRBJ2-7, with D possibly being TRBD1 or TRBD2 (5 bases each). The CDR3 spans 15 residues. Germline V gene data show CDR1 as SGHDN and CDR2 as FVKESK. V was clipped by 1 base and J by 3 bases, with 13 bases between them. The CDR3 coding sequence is TGTGCCAGCAGCCAAGTGAGGGGCCAATTCTACGAGCAGTACATC. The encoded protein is CASSQVRGQFYEQYI.

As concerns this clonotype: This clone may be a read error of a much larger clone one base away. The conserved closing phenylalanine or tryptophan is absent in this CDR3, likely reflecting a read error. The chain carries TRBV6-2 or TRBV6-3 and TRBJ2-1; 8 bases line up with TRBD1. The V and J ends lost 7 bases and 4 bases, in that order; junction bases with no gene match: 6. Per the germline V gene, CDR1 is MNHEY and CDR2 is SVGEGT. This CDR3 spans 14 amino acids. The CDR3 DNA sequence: TGTGCCAGCACCAGGGGGCTAACTTACAATGAGCAGTTCCTC. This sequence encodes CASTRGLTYNEQFL.

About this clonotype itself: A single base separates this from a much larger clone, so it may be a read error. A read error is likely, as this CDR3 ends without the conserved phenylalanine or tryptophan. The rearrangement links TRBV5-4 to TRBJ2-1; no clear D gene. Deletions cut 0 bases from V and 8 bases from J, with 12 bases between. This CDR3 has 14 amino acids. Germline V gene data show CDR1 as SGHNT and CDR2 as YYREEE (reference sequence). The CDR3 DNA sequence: TGTGCCAGCAGCTTGGCGCTGCTCGAGGATGAGCAGTTCCTC. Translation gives CASSLALLEDEQFL.

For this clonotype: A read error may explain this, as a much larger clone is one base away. Here the CDR3 DNA reads TGTGCCAACAGTTACTCACGGGACGGCCTGGAGCAGTACTTC. Protein product: CANSYSRDGLEQYF. The V and J genes are TRBV6-6 and TRBJ2-7; D tentatively fits TRBD1 or TRBD2 (5 bases each). This CDR3 has 14 amino acids. CDR1 and CDR2 from the germline V gene are MNHNY and SVGAGI (reference sequence).

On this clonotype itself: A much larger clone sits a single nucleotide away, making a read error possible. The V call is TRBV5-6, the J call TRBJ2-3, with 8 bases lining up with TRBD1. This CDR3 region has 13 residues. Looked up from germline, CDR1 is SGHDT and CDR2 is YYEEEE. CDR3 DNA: TGTGCCAGCATCTGGTTACAGGGGGATACGCGGTATTTT. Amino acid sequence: CASIWLQGDTRYF.

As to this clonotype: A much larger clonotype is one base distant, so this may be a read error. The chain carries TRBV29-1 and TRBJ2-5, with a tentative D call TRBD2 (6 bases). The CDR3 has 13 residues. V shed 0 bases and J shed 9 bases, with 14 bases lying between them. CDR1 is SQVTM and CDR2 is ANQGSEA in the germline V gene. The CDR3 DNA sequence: TGCAGCGTTGAAGATCGGGGTTGGGAGGCCCAGTACTTC. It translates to CSVEDRGWEAQYF.

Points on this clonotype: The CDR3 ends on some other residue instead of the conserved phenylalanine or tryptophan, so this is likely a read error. In nucleotides, the CDR3 is TGTGCCAGCAGCCTAGGCGCGTCTAGCGGGAGTTTTGAGACTCAGTACCTC. Translation: CASSLGASSGSFETQYL. The chain couples TRBV11-1 to TRBJ2-5; 10 positions agree with TRBD2. CDR1 and CDR2 (germline): SGHAT, FQDESV (reference sequence). This CDR3 has 17 residues.

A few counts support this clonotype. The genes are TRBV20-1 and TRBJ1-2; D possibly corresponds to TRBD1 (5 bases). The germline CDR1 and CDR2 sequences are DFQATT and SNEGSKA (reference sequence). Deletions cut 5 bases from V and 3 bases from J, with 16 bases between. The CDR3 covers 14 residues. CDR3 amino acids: CSAPRDGEHYGYTF. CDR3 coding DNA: TGCAGTGCTCCCCGGGACGGGGAACACTATGGCTACACCTTC.

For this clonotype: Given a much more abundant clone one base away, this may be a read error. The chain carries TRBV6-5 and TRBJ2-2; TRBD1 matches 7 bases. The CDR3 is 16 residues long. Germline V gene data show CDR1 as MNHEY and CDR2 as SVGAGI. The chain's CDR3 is CASSYQKGGGTVELFF. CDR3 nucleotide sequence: TGTGCCAGCAGTTACCAGAAAGGGGGCGGTACCGTGGAGCTGTTTTTT.

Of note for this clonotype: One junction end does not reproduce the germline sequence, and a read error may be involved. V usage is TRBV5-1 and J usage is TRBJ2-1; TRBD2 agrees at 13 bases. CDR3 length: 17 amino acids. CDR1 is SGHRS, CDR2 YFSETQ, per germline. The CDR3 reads CAGSSYTGLAGSAEQFF. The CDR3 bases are TGCGCCGGCAGCTCCTATACGGGACTAGCGGGATCAGCTGAGCAGTTCTTC.

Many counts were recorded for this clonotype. CDR3 DNA: TGTGCCAGCAGCCAAGCAGCGGGAGCCCAAGAGACCCAGTACTTC. It translates to CASSQAAGAQETQYF. This chain connects TRBV4-2 to TRBJ2-5; TRBD2 matches at 8 bases. After removal of 1 base from V and 1 base from J, the junction contained 2 bases not matched to a gene. Germline V CDR1 and CDR2: LGHNA, YNFKEQ. The CDR3 is 15 amino acids.

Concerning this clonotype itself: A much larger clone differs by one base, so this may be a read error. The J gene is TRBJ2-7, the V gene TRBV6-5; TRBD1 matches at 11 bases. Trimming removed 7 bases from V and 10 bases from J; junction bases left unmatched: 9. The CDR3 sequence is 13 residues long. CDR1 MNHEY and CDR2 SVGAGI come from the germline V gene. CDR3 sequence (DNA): TGTGCCAGCAACGGCTGGGACAGGGGGTCACAGTACTTC. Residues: CASNGWDRGSQYF.

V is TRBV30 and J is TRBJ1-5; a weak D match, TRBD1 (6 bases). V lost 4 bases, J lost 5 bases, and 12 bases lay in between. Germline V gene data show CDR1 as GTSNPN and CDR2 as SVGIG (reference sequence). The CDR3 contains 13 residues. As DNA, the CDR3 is TGTGCCTGGAACAGGGAGAGTTATCAGCCCCAGCATTTT. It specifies CAWNRESYQPQHF.

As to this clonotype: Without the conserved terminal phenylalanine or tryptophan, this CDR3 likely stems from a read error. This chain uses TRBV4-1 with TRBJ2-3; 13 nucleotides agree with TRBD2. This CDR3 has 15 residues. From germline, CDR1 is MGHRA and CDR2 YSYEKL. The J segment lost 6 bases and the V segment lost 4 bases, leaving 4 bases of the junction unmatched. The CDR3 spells CASSLGTSGNDTQYY. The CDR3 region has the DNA TGCGCCAGCAGCCTGGGGACTAGCGGGAATGATACGCAGTATTAT.

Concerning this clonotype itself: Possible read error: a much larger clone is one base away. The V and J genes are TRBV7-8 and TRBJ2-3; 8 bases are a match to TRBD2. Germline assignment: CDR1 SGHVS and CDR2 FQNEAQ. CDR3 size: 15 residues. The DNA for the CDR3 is TGTGCCAGCAGCATTTCCTGGACTAGCAGAGATACGCAGTATTTT. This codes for CASSISWTSRDTQYF.

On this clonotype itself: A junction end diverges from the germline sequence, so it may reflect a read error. CDR3 DNA sequence: TGTGTCAGCAGACCCACGGGAGGGGGCTATGGCTACACCTTC. Encoded protein: CVSRPTGGGYGYTF. This sequence joins TRBV5-4 and TRBJ1-2; maybe TRBD1 (6 bases). Germline loops: CDR1 SGHNT, CDR2 YYREEE (reference sequence). This CDR3 region has 14 residues.

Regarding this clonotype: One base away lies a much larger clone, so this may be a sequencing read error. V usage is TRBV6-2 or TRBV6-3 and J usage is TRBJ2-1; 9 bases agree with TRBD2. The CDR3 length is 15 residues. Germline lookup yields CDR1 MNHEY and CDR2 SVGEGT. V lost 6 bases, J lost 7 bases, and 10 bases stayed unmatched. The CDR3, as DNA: TGTGCCAGCAGATACGTGCCTAGCGGGATGAATGAGCAGTTCTTC. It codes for CASRYVPSGMNEQFF.

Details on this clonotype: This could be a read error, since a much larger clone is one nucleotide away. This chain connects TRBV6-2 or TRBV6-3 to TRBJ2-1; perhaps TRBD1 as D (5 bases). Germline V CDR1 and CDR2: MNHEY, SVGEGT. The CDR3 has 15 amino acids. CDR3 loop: CASSYSRESYNEEFF. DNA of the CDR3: TGTGCCAGCAGTTACAGCAGGGAATCATACAATGAGGAGTTCTTC.

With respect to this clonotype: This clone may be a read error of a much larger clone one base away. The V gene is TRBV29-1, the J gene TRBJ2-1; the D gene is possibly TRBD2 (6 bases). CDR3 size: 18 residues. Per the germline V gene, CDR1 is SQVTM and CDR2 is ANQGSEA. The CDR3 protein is CSVVASSGSVRHYNERFF. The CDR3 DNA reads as TGCAGCGTTGTGGCGAGTAGCGGATCGGTTCGACATTACAATGAGCGGTTCTTC.

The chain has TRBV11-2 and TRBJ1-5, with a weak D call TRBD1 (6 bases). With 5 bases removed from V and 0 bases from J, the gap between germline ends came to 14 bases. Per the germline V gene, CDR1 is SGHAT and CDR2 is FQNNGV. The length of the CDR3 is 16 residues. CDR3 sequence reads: CASSRGAAYSNQPQHF. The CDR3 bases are TGTGCCAGCAGCCGGGGGGCAGCGTATAGCAATCAGCCCCAGCATTTT.

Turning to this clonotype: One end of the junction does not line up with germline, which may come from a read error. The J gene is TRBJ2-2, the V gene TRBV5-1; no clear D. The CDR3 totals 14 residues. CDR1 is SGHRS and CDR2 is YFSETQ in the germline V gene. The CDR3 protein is CTSSQERWAEELFF. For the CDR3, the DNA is TGCACCAGCAGCCAGGAACGCTGGGCCGAGGAGCTGTTTTTT.

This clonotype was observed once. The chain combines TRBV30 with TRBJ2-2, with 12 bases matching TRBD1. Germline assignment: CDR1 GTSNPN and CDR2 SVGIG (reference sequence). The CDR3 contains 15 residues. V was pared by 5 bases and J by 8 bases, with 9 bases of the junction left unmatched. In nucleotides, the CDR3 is TGTGCCTGGGAACCGGGACAGGGGGCCAGGGGGGAGCTGTTTTTT. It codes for CAWEPGQGARGELFF.

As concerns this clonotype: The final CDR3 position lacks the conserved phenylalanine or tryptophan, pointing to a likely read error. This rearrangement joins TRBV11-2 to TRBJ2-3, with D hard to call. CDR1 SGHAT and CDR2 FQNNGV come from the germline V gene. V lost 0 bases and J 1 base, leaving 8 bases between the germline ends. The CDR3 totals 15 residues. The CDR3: CASSLDDFRTDTQYS. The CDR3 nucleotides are TGTGCCAGCAGCTTAGATGACTTCCGCACAGATACGCAGTATTCT.